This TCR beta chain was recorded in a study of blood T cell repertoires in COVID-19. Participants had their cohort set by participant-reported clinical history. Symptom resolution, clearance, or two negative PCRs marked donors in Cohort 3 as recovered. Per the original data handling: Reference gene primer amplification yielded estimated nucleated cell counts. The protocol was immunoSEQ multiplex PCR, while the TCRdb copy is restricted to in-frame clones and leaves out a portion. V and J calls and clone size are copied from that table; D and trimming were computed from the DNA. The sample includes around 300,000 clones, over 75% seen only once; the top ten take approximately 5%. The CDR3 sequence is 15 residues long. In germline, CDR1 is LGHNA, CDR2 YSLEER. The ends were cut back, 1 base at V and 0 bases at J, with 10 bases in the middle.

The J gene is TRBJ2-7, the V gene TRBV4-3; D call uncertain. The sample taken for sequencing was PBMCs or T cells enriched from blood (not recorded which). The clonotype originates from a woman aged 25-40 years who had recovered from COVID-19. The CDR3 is CASSQGATVSYEQYF. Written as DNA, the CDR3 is TGCGCCAGCAGCCAAGGAGCGACGGTCTCCTACGAGCAGTACTTC.